This T cell receptor (beta chain) emerged from a study of T-cell reconstitution after alpha-beta-depleted transplantation in children. V gave up 5 bases and J gave up 11 bases; unmatched junction bases: 7. Per the germline V gene, CDR1 is MNHEY and CDR2 is SMNVEV (reference sequence). The CDR3 is 12 residues long. This clonotype was counted only a few times. Unique molecular identifiers were incorporated into the prepared TCRbeta library. TCRdb re-analysed the PCR reads in MiXCR, keeping a single row per CDR3 protein. The table records under 350,000 distinct CDR3 sequences, over 8% of them present only once.

This material consisted of PBMCs from the stem cell graft donor, taken from the stem cell graft. The chain links TRBV27 to TRBJ1-1; 8 bases match TRBD1. This receptor was identified in a human donor who donated a stem cell graft to a child with SCID. The CDR3 DNA reads TGTGCCAGCAGTCAACTGACAGGGGACGCTTTCTTT. Translating gives CASSQLTGDAFF.